The 30 T cell receptor beta chains given below trace back to one sample, sequenced in a study of OX40 agonist ivuxolimab in advanced cancers. Assay used: immunoSEQ multiplex PCR; TCRdb lists only in-frame clones, some missing. The sample records about 77,000 clones, 65% to 85% being singletons. The source material was CD4+ or CD8+ T cells sorted from blood, sampled in a trial of the OX40 agonist ivuxolimab. All receptors come from an adult with an advanced solid tumor such as melanoma, head and neck, liver or kidney cancer.

V gene TRBV29-1 combines with J gene TRBJ2-5; D possibly corresponds to TRBD2 (5 bases). Germline assignment: CDR1 SQVTM and CDR2 ANQGSEA. Trimming shortened V by 5 bases and J by 4 bases, and 5 bases separated the two germline ends. This CDR3 has 10 amino acids. CDR3 amino acids: CSVRGETQYF. DNA of the CDR3: TGCAGCGTTCGGGGAGAGACCCAGTACTTC.

In this sample, this clone turned up once. The chain combines TRBV27 with TRBJ1-1; D unclear. This CDR3 has 13 residues. Trimming stripped 2 bases from V and 1 base from J, with 5 bases between. Per germline, CDR1 MNHEY and CDR2 SMNVEV (reference sequence). The CDR3 sequence: CASSLKGNTEAFF. The CDR3 nucleotides are TGTGCCAGCAGTTTAAAGGGGAACACTGAAGCTTTCTTT.

CDR3: CASRFSASYEQYF. The CDR3 DNA is TGTGCCAGCAGGTTTTCAGCCTCCTACGAGCAGTACTTC. This rearrangement joins TRBV28 to TRBJ2-7; D unresolved. Germline-derived CDR1 and CDR2 are MDHEN and SYDVKM. The CDR3 loop spans 13 amino acids. Trimming left V 6 bases short and J 0 bases short, with 9 bases between.

The J gene is TRBJ1-1, the V gene TRBV9; D gene unclear. Between the trimmed V and J ends, which lost 3 bases and 0 bases, there was a span of 9 bases. The CDR3 sequence is 14 residues long. Looked up from germline, CDR1 is SGDLS and CDR2 is YYNGEE. The CDR3 region has the DNA TGTGCCAGCAGCGAGGGAACCATGAACACTGAAGCTTTCTTT. It specifies CASSEGTMNTEAFF.

The rearrangement joins TRBV7-2 to TRBJ2-5, with D possibly being TRBD2 (6 bases). The germline V gene encodes CDR1 SGHTA and CDR2 FQGNSA. V lost 2 bases and J 1 base, leaving 8 bases between the germline ends. The CDR3 loop spans 14 amino acids. The CDR3 spells CASSLSGLQETQYF. The DNA of the CDR3 is TGTGCCAGCAGCTTATCGGGACTCCAAGAGACCCAGTACTTC.

The sample holds one count of this clone. The chain is built from TRBV4-1 and TRBJ2-1; TRBD2 agrees at 7 bases. The CDR3 extends over 14 amino acids. The V segment lost 3 bases and the J segment 8 bases; nucleotides outside the gene matches: 7. In germline, CDR1 is MGHRA, CDR2 YSYEKL. CDR3 sequence: CASSHQRDGDEQFF. The CDR3 region has the DNA TGCGCCAGCAGCCACCAGCGGGACGGCGATGAGCAGTTCTTC.

The rearrangement links TRBV7-6 to TRBJ1-5; 8 bases match TRBD1. The CDR3 totals 15 residues. The germline CDR1 and CDR2 sequences are SGHVS and FNYEAQ. V shed 1 base and J 7 bases; nucleotides not matched to a gene: 6. CDR3 DNA: TGTGCCAGCAGCTTAGAATCAGGGGGCGGGCAGCCCCAGCATTTT. Its protein product is CASSLESGGGQPQHF.

For this clone: At one end the junction does not follow the germline gene, possibly because of a read error. The chain joins TRBV6-6 to TRBJ1-2, with 7 bases lining up with TRBD1. There are 16 residues in the CDR3. The germline gives CDR1 MNHNY, CDR2 SVGAGI (reference sequence). CDR3 coding DNA: TGTGCCATCAGTGGGGAGGGGACAGCGACTAACTATGGCTACACCTTC. The encoded protein is CAISGEGTATNYGYTF.

This chain connects TRBV18 to TRBJ1-2, with 10 bases lining up with TRBD1. The trim removed 6 bases at V and 8 bases at J, leaving 9 bases unmatched. Germline CDR1 is KGHSH and CDR2 is LQKENI. This CDR3 is built from 14 residues. CDR3 bases: TGTGCCAGCTCCCCCGGGACAGGGGACCGAGGCTACACCTTC. Its protein is CASSPGTGDRGYTF.

This chain links TRBV15 with TRBJ1-2; possible D gene TRBD1, 5 bases. Germline V gene sequence: CDR1 LNHNV, CDR2 YYDKDF (reference sequence). V gave up 0 bases and J gave up 7 bases, with 15 bases separating them. The CDR3 is made up of 15 amino acids. CDR3: CATSRDQGTSRGYTF. The CDR3 DNA sequence: TGTGCCACCAGCAGAGACCAGGGTACTTCTCGTGGCTACACCTTC. Full variable domain (missing parts from reference TRBV15 and TRBJ1-2): DAMVIQNPRYQVTQFGKPVTLSCSQTLNHNVMYWYQQKSSQAPKLLFHYYDKDFNNEADTPDNFQSRRPNTSFCFLDIRSPGLGDTAMYLCATSRDQGTSRGYTFGSGTRLTVV.

V gene TRBV5-7 combines with J gene TRBJ2-6; D unclear. TRBV5-7 is reported as an ORF; its role is uncertain. This CDR3 is built from 16 residues. V was cut by 0 bases and J by 2 bases, with 9 bases left in between. The CDR3 DNA sequence: TGTGCCAGCAGCTTGGTTTCGGCTACTGGGGCCAACGTCCTGACTTTC. Its translation: CASSLVSATGANVLTF.

This chain connects TRBV5-4 to TRBJ1-3; no clear D. The V and J ends lost 5 bases and 1 base respectively, with 16 bases between them. Germline loops: CDR1 SGHNT, CDR2 YYREEE (reference sequence). This CDR3 region has 16 residues. The CDR3 reads CASSPPGGGSGNTIYF. The CDR3 bases are TGTGCCAGCAGTCCTCCGGGAGGTGGTTCTGGAAACACCATATATTTT. The full variable domain, with the rest looked up from reference TRBV5-4 and TRBJ1-3, is ETGVTQSPTHLIKTRGQQVTLRCSSQSGHNTVSWYQQALGQGPQFIFQYYREEENGRGNFPPRFSGLQFPNYSSELNVNALELDDSALYLCASSPPGGGSGNTIYFGEGSWLTVV.

V is TRBV12-2 and J is TRBJ1-1. TRBV12-2 is described as a pseudogene. The CDR3 totals 16 residues. The CDR3 DNA reads as TGTGCAAGTCGCTTAGCCCAAAGTTGGATGAACACTGAAGCTTTCTTT. This sequence encodes CASRLAQSWMNTEAFF.

V and J are TRBV18 and TRBJ1-4; 9 nucleotides line up with TRBD1. CDR3 size: 17 residues. The germline V gene encodes CDR1 KGHSH and CDR2 LQKENI. V dropped 3 bases and J dropped 8; count of bases not matched to a gene: 13. CDR3 amino acids: CASSPQNSQGAREKLFF. CDR3 coding DNA: TGTGCCAGCTCACCGCAGAACTCACAGGGGGCCCGGGAAAAACTGTTTTTT.

About this clone itself: One end of the junction does not line up with germline, which may come from a read error. Other DNA sequences from this sample encode an identical CDR3 as well. The chain couples TRBV6-4 to TRBJ1-5, with D uncertain. The CDR3 is 15 residues long. Germline lookup yields CDR1 MRHNA and CDR2 SNTAGT. The CDR3 sequence is CASSVRWDSNQPQHF. For the CDR3, the DNA is TGTGCCAGTAGTGTCAGGTGGGATAGCAATCAGCCCCAGCATTTT.

The chain employs TRBV5-4 and TRBJ2-5; TRBD2 is a possible D gene (6 bases). The length of the CDR3 is 14 residues. CDR1 and CDR2 from the germline V gene are SGHNT and YYREEE (reference sequence). Deletions cut 6 bases from V and 6 bases from J, with 18 bases between. The CDR3 coding sequence is TGTGCCAGCACCTCCGCTGGGGAGGCCAAGACCCAGTACTTC. Encoded protein: CASTSAGEAKTQYF.

This sequence joins TRBV19 and TRBJ2-5; the D is unclear. Trimming shortened V by 3 bases and J by 1 base, and 6 bases separated the two germline ends. The length of the CDR3 is 13 residues. From germline, CDR1 is LNHDA and CDR2 SQIVND (reference sequence). The CDR3 loop reads CASSIRTQETQYF. The CDR3, as DNA: TGTGCCAGTAGTATCCGGACCCAAGAGACCCAGTACTTC.

This chain connects TRBV29-1 to TRBJ2-1; 8 positions match TRBD1. After removal of 1 base from V and 7 bases from J, the junction contained 6 bases not matched to a gene. The CDR3 has 14 residues. Germline loops: CDR1 SQVTM, CDR2 ANQGSEA. CDR3 residues: CSVEGGQALNEQFF. CDR3 DNA: TGCAGCGTTGAAGGGGGACAGGCTCTTAATGAGCAGTTCTTC.

The chain links TRBV6-1 to TRBJ2-5; D is ambiguous. The J call may be mistaken, given a closer DNA end match to TRBJ2-7. The germline V gene has CDR1 MNHNS and CDR2 SASEGT. The CDR3 is made up of 13 amino acids. The CDR3: CASTLPLLYEQYF. The CDR3 nucleotides read TGTGCCAGCACCTTACCCCTCCTTTACGAGCAGTACTTC.

J is TRBJ2-7 and V is TRBV29-1; the D is unclear. The V gene's germline CDR1 is SQVTM and CDR2 ANQGSEA. The CDR3 runs 14 residues. The ends were cut back, 4 bases at V and 6 bases at J, with 19 bases in the middle. The CDR3 DNA sequence: TGCAGCGTTGTCCGTTCTTCGACCCCCCTCGAGCAGTACTTC. Its translation is CSVVRSSTPLEQYF.

There are a few counts of this clone. The chain uses TRBV4-2 and TRBJ1-5; 7 bases are a match to TRBD1. This CDR3 contains 14 residues. The germline CDR1 and CDR2 sequences are LGHNA and YNFKEQ. V lost 0 bases to trimming and J lost 9 bases; unmatched junction nucleotides: 5. DNA of the CDR3: TGTGCCAGCAGCCAAGAGACAGGGTATATGCCCCAGCATTTT. This encodes CASSQETGYMPQHF.

The J gene is TRBJ2-5, the V gene TRBV4-2; no reliable D call. The CDR3 length is 16 residues. Looked up from germline, CDR1 is LGHNA and CDR2 is YNFKEQ. Trimming pared 0 bases from V and 6 bases from J, leaving 17 bases between. CDR3 DNA sequence: TGTGCCAGCAGCCAAGATCTCAAGGGTAGTCGAAAGACCCAGTACTTC. Translated: CASSQDLKGSRKTQYF.

The V call is TRBV2, the J call TRBJ1-6, with D perhaps matching TRBD1 (5 bases). The CDR3 totals 15 residues. Germline V CDR1 and CDR2: SNHLY, FYNNEI. Deletions cut 9 bases from V and 7 bases from J, with 19 bases between. The CDR3 sequence is CARTWGPGVNSPLHF. The CDR3 DNA is TGTGCCAGAACATGGGGCCCGGGAGTCAATTCACCCCTCCACTTT. Using reference TRBV2 and TRBJ1-6 for the parts outside the CDR3, the full variable domain is EPEVTQTPSHQVTQMGQEVILRCVPISNHLYFYWYRQILGQKVEFLVSFYNNEISEKSEIFDDQFSVERPDGSNFTLKIRSTKLEDSAMYFCARTWGPGVNSPLHFGNGTRLTVT.

The J gene is TRBJ2-3, the V gene TRBV4-2, with 8 bases identical to TRBD2. V lost 0 bases and J lost 6; bases outside the gene matches: 11. The germline V gene encodes CDR1 LGHNA and CDR2 YNFKEQ. The CDR3 is 17 residues long. The CDR3 reads CASSQDVNGGARDTQYF. As DNA, the CDR3 is TGTGCCAGCAGCCAAGATGTCAACGGGGGGGCCCGGGATACGCAGTATTTT.

CDR3 bases: TGTGCCAGCAGTCCCATGACAGGGGTGCGCGAAAAACTGTTTTTT. As protein: CASSPMTGVREKLFF. The V call is TRBV27, the J call TRBJ1-4; TRBD1 matches 8 bases. Germline assignment: CDR1 MNHEY and CDR2 SMNVEV (reference sequence). The V gene end was trimmed by 5 bases and the J gene end by 8 bases; junction bases not matched to a gene: 10. This CDR3 contains 15 residues.

The gene calls are TRBV6-1 and TRBJ1-2; D unclear. V lost 3 bases and J lost 4, with 21 bases in between. The CDR3 runs 17 residues. CDR1 and CDR2 from the germline V gene are MNHNS and SASEGT. The CDR3 reads CASSDGIVGGSSYGYTF. The CDR3 DNA reads TGTGCCAGCAGTGATGGCATCGTGGGCGGGTCCAGCTATGGCTACACCTTC.

The chain employs TRBV30 and TRBJ2-1; possible D gene TRBD2, 5 bases. Germline V gene data show CDR1 as GTSNPN and CDR2 as SVGIG (reference sequence). V shed 7 bases and J shed 9 bases, with 16 bases lying between them. This CDR3 spans 12 amino acids. CDR3 DNA: TGTGCCTCCGGGGAGTACCGGGGTGAGCAGTTCTTC. Translated, it gives CASGEYRGEQFF.

The chain uses TRBV5-1 and TRBJ2-7; D is possibly TRBD2 (6 bases). This CDR3 spans 15 amino acids. The V end was cut by 3 bases, the J end by 6 bases, with 19 bases between. The germline V gene encodes CDR1 SGHRS and CDR2 YFSETQ. DNA for the CDR3: TGCGCCAGCAGCTACAAGGTCGACCCCGGGGGCGAGCAGTACTTC. Encoded protein: CASSYKVDPGGEQYF.

This chain links TRBV7-3 with TRBJ2-5; D is undetermined. The CDR3 is made up of 15 amino acids. CDR1 SGHTA and CDR2 FQGTGA come from the germline V gene. Trimming removed 4 bases from V and 5 bases from J, with 17 bases in between. The CDR3 DNA is TGTGCCAGCAGCTCCTTAGGGTCTGGTGTGGAGACCCAGTACTTC. Its translation: CASSSLGSGVETQYF.

The chain employs TRBV5-4 and TRBJ1-3; D is perhaps TRBD1 (5 bases). The V and J ends lost 1 base and 4 bases respectively, with 12 bases between them. The CDR3 totals 15 residues. CDR1 SGHNT and CDR2 YYREEE come from the germline V gene (reference sequence). CDR3 sequence reads: CASSLISGAGNTIYF. In DNA form, the CDR3 reads TGTGCCAGCAGCTTGATATCCGGGGCAGGAAACACCATATATTTT. The full variable domain, rest sourced from reference TRBV5-4 and TRBJ1-3, is ETGVTQSPTHLIKTRGQQVTLRCSSQSGHNTVSWYQQALGQGPQFIFQYYREEENGRGNFPPRFSGLQFPNYSSELNVNALELDDSALYLCASSLISGAGNTIYFGEGSWLTVV.